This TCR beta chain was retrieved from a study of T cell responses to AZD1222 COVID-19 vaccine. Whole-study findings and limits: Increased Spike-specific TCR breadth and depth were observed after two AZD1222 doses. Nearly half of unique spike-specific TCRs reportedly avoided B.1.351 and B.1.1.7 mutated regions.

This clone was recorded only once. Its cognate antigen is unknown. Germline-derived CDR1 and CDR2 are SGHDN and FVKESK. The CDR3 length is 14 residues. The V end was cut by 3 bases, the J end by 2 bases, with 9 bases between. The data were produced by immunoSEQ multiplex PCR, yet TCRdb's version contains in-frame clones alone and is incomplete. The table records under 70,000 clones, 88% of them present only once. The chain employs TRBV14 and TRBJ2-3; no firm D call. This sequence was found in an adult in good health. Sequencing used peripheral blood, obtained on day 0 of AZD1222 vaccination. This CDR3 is CASSQGRTTDTQYF. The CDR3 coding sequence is TGTGCCAGCAGCCAGGGCAGAACCACAGATACGCAGTATTTT.